The source of this T cell receptor beta chain is a study of T cell clonotyping in hematopoietic cell transplantation. The table came from immunoSEQ multiplex PCR; TCRdb's copy has only in-frame clones and leaves some out. The data hold about 41,000 clones, with approximately 95% observed a single time. Germline V gene data show CDR1 as SGHTA and CDR2 as FQGNSA. The V and J ends lost 5 bases and 0 bases respectively, with 17 bases between them. There are 16 residues in the CDR3. This rearrangement joins TRBV7-2 to TRBJ2-7, with D maybe TRBD1 (5 bases). Input material: peripheral blood mononuclear cells. The clonotype comes from a man between 25 and 39 years old in good health. Some clones in this sample may be carry-over from other donors' samples. DNA for the CDR3: TGTGCCAGCAGCCATAGGGGCGCACCAAGCTCCTACGAGCAGTACTTC. Its protein product is CASSHRGAPSSYEQYF.